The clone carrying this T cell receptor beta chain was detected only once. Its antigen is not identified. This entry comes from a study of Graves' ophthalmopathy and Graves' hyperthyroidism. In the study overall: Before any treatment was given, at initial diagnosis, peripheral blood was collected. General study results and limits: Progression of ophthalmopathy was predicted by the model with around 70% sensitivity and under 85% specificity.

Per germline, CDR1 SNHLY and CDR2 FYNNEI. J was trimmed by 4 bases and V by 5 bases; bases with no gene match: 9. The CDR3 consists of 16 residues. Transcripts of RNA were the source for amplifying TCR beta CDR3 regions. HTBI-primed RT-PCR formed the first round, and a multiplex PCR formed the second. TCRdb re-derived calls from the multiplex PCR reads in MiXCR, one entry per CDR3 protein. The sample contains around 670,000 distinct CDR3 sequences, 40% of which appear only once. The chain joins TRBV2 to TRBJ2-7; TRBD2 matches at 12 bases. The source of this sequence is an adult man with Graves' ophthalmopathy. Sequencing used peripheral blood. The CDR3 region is CASSRDTTSGSYEQYF. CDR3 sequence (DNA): TGTGCCAGCAGTCGAGACACGACTAGCGGGAGTTACGAGCAGTACTTC.